Ten or more counts support the clone carrying this TCR beta chain. The antigen is not known. The source of the sample is a study of breast tumors, draining lymph nodes, adjacent tissues. Study findings and constraints: Luminal-like breast cancer showed significantly greater tumor-nontumor repertoire similarity than basal-like breast cancer did. That most tumor T cells come from lymph nodes remained unproven.

TCRdb processed the multiplex PCR reads anew with MiXCR; each CDR3 protein has one entry. The sample yields around 150,000 distinct CDR3 sequences, 20% to 25% seen once. Samples came from axillary lymph nodes draining the breast cancer. The specimen was axillary lymph node tissue. The clonotype was recovered from a female donor with breast cancer. Some clones in this sample may be carry-over from other donors' samples.

CDR3 in amino acids: CASSVGPGGNTGELFF. In nucleotides, the CDR3 is TGTGCCAGCAGCGTAGGACCGGGAGGGAACACCGGGGAGCTGTTTTTT. The gene calls are TRBV9 and TRBJ2-2; TRBD2 aligns across 7 bases. The CDR3 is made up of 16 amino acids. The V segment lost 0 bases and the J segment 1 base; nucleotides outside the gene matches: 3. The germline CDR1 and CDR2 sequences are SGDLS and YYNGEE.